By sample share, the clone carrying this TCR beta chain is medium-sized. The antigen is undetermined. The data stem from a study of graft-versus-host responses after intestinal transplantation. Regarding the study as a whole: Allografts of patients with graft-donor T cell macrochimerism showed high graft-versus-host to host-versus-graft clone ratios.

Generated by immunoSEQ multiplex PCR, the TCRdb table keeps only in-frame clones and is missing some. The sample has about 70,000 clones; roughly 89% are singletons. The CDR3 spans 14 residues. V gave up 5 bases and J gave up 4 bases, with 12 bases separating them. CDR1 is SEHNR and CDR2 is FQNEAQ in the germline V gene (reference sequence). This specimen consisted of unstimulated CD8+ T cells sorted from spleen or lymph node cells, obtained before transplant. The sequence was collected from a human donor who was the organ donor for an intestinal transplant. The rearrangement uses TRBV7-9 and TRBJ1-5, with D possibly TRBD1 on 6 matching bases. The CDR3 DNA reads TGTGCCAGCAGCCGGGACAAATCTAATCAGCCCCAGCATTTT. Translated: CASSRDKSNQPQHF.